The present TCR beta chain was sequenced within a study of blood T cell repertoires in COVID-19. At the level of the study: Spain, Italy and the United States supplied samples that represented acute and convalescent COVID-19. T cells, B-cell-depleted T cells, or PBMCs supplied cDNA or gDNA.

V lost 6 bases to trimming and J lost 7 bases, with 12 bases between them. The CDR3 spans 12 residues. Germline V gene sequence: CDR1 SEHNR, CDR2 FQNEAQ (reference sequence). Data came from immunoSEQ multiplex PCR; TCRdb stores just in-frame clones and leaves some out. The table includes some 120,000 clones, around 87% detected once. Source material: peripheral blood. The chain recombines TRBV7-9 with TRBJ1-1, with D possibly matching TRBD1 (5 bases). The sequence was collected from a woman aged 55 to 70 with acute or convalescent COVID-19. The CDR3 coding sequence is TGTGCCAGCAGGTGGGGGGACGGTGAAGCTTTCTTT. Encoded protein: CASRWGDGEAFF.